The 30 T cell receptor beta chains listed next were all sequenced from one sample in a study of blood T cell repertoires in COVID-19. Libraries were prepared by immunoSEQ multiplex PCR; TCRdb keeps only in-frame clonotypes and omits some of them. The sample records about 130,000 clones, around 86% being singletons. The sample taken for sequencing was PBMCs or T cells enriched from blood (not recorded which). The receptors stem from a man aged 45 to 65 who had recovered from COVID-19.

The chain is built from TRBV11-2 and TRBJ1-2; D unresolved. Germline lookup yields CDR1 SGHAT and CDR2 FQNNGV. The germline V and J ends were trimmed by 1 base and 4 bases, with 13 bases remaining between them. The CDR3 sequence is 15 residues long. The CDR3 region has the DNA TGTGCCAGCAGCTTAGGTCAGGTAGCGGGCTATGGCTACACCTTC. This translates into CASSLGQVAGYGYTF.

The chain has TRBV20-1 and TRBJ2-3; no definite D call. Trimming removed 4 bases from V and 3 bases from J, with 5 bases in between. This CDR3 has 11 amino acids. Germline V CDR1 and CDR2: DFQATT, SNEGSKA (reference sequence). The CDR3, as DNA: TGCAGTGCTACCCCAACAGATACGCAGTATTTT. Translating gives CSATPTDTQYF.

The chain links TRBV28 to TRBJ2-1; D unresolved. The germline CDR1 and CDR2 sequences are MDHEN and SYDVKM. With 6 bases removed from V and 5 bases from J, the gap between germline ends came to 5 bases. This CDR3 contains 11 residues. The chain's CDR3 is CASRQHNEQFF. CDR3 DNA: TGTGCCAGCAGACAGCACAATGAGCAGTTCTTC. Full variable domain (remainder filled in from reference TRBV28 and TRBJ2-1): DVKVTQSSRYLVKRTGEKVFLECVQDMDHENMFWYRQDPGLGLRLIYFSYDVKMKEKGDIPEGYSVSREKKERFSLILESASTNQTSMYLCASRQHNEQFFGPGTRLTVL.

This chain connects TRBV7-8 to TRBJ2-5, with D possibly matching TRBD1 (6 bases). Trimming shortened V by 6 bases and J by 0 bases, and 11 bases separated the two germline ends. This CDR3 is 14 amino acids long. Germline CDR1 SGHVS, CDR2 FQNEAQ. CDR3 region: CASRRDRNQETQYF. Here the CDR3 DNA reads TGTGCCAGCAGACGAGACAGGAACCAAGAGACCCAGTACTTC.

The genes are TRBV19 and TRBJ1-2; TRBD1 aligns across 7 bases. With 3 bases clipped from V and 4 bases from J, the junction kept 8 bases outside the gene matches. Germline V gives CDR1 LNHDA, CDR2 SQIVND (reference sequence). The CDR3 sequence is 15 residues long. The CDR3 loop is CASSIQPGQVYGYTF. The DNA of the CDR3 is TGTGCCAGTAGTATCCAACCCGGACAGGTCTATGGCTACACCTTC.

This clone was detected only once. This chain links TRBV7-8 with TRBJ2-3; D possibly corresponds to TRBD1 (5 bases). V lost 2 bases and J 2 bases, leaving 14 bases between the germline ends. The CDR3 runs 16 residues. CDR1 and CDR2 (germline): SGHVS, FQNEAQ. CDR3 nucleotide sequence: TGTGCCAGCAGCTTATCAAGGGGCCGGGCCACAGATACGCAGTATTTT. Amino acid sequence: CASSLSRGRATDTQYF.

V is TRBV9 and J is TRBJ2-2; no reliable D call. The CDR3 covers 14 residues. The V end lost 4 bases, the J end lost 4 bases, and 11 bases lay between the germline ends. Germline V gene sequence: CDR1 SGDLS, CDR2 YYNGEE. Here the CDR3 reads CASSLQSGTGELFF. The CDR3 DNA reads as TGTGCCAGCAGCCTACAGAGTGGCACCGGGGAGCTGTTTTTT.

The genes are TRBV5-1 and TRBJ1-1; 8 bases line up with TRBD1. The trim removed 0 bases at V and 9 bases at J, leaving 1 base unmatched. The V gene's germline CDR1 is SGHRS and CDR2 YFSETQ. CDR3 length: 12 amino acids. The CDR3 loop reads CASSLVRGQAFF. In DNA, the CDR3 is TGCGCCAGCAGCTTGGTCAGGGGGCAAGCTTTCTTT. Complete variable domain (other parts from reference TRBV5-1 and TRBJ1-1): KAGVTQTPRYLIKTRGQQVTLSCSPISGHRSVSWYQQTPGQGLQFLFEYFSETQRNKGNFPGRFSGRQFSNSRSEMNVSTLELGDSALYLCASSLVRGQAFFGQGTRLTVV.

This chain connects TRBV5-4 to TRBJ2-7; the match to TRBD1 covers 7 bases. V lost 0 bases and J lost 4; bases outside the gene matches: 4. The CDR3 runs to 14 residues. Germline lookup yields CDR1 SGHNT and CDR2 YYREEE (reference sequence). The CDR3 DNA reads as TGTGCCAGCAGCTTGGGACAGGGAATGTACGAGCAGTACTTC. Encoded protein: CASSLGQGMYEQYF.

This sequence joins TRBV5-4 and TRBJ1-2; 7 bases are a match to TRBD1. V lost 4 bases to trimming and J lost 7 bases; unmatched junction nucleotides: 7. The CDR3 has 13 amino acids. Germline V lookup: CDR1 SGHNT, CDR2 YYREEE (reference sequence). The CDR3, as DNA: TGTGCCAGCAGCGCCACAGGGGCGGGTGGCTACACCTTC. Protein sequence: CASSATGAGGYTF.

J is TRBJ1-5 and V is TRBV24-1; a weak D match, TRBD1 (6 bases). With 2 bases removed from V and 3 bases from J, the gap between germline ends came to 13 bases. Germline CDR1 KGHDR, CDR2 SFDVKD. The CDR3 sequence is 16 residues long. CDR3 loop: CATSDSRGGPNQPQHF. The CDR3 bases are TGTGCCACCAGTGATTCCCGCGGGGGGCCCAATCAGCCCCAGCATTTT.

The rearrangement links TRBV24-1 to TRBJ2-5; possibly TRBD1 for D (5 bases). Per germline, CDR1 KGHDR and CDR2 SFDVKD. The V end lost 4 bases, the J end lost 4 bases, and 12 bases lay between the germline ends. This CDR3 has 14 amino acids. The CDR3 DNA reads TGTGCCACCAGTGAAAGGGGTGGAATAGAGACCCAGTACTTC. Its translation: CATSERGGIETQYF.

The chain employs TRBV7-3 and TRBJ2-3; TRBD2 matches at 9 bases. The ends lost 6 bases at V and 3 bases at J; junction bases unmatched: 4. In germline, CDR1 is SGHTA, CDR2 FQGTGA. The length of the CDR3 is 14 residues. CDR3 nucleotides: TGTGCCAGCAGTCTTAGCGGGAGAACAGATACGCAGTATTTT. Protein product: CASSLSGRTDTQYF. Full variable domain (rest looked up from reference TRBV7-3 and TRBJ2-3): GAGVSQTPSNKVTEKGKYVELRCDPISGHTALYWYRQSLGQGPEFLIYFQGTGAADDSGLPNDRFFAVRPEGSVSTLKIQRTERGDSAVYLCASSLSGRTDTQYFGPGTRLTVL.

The chain combines TRBV19 with TRBJ1-1, with 11 bases fitting TRBD1. Trimming cost V 7 bases and J 1 base; bases outside gene matches: 8. Germline V gene data show CDR1 as LNHDA and CDR2 as SQIVND (reference sequence). The CDR3 is 16 residues long. CDR3 DNA: TGTGCCAGTACCGTGGGACAGGGGGGGGAGAACACTGAAGCTTTCTTT. Its translation is CASTVGQGGENTEAFF. Full variable domain (remainder filled in from reference TRBV19 and TRBJ1-1): DGGITQSPKYLFRKEGQNVTLSCEQNLNHDAMYWYRQDPGQGLRLIYYSQIVNDFQKGDIAEGYSVSREKKESFPLTVTSAQKNPTAFYLCASTVGQGGENTEAFFGQGTRLTVV.

The table lists this clone with a few counts. The same CDR3 arises from other DNA sequences in this sample as well. The chain joins TRBV5-1 to TRBJ1-1; TRBD1 is a possible D gene (6 bases). CDR1 SGHRS and CDR2 YFSETQ come from the germline V gene. This CDR3 is 14 amino acids long. V shed 5 bases and J shed 0 bases, with 11 bases lying between them. In nucleotides, the CDR3 is TGCGCCAGCAGTTCACAGGGACTGAACACTGAAGCTTTCTTT. Protein sequence: CASSSQGLNTEAFF.

This clone was observed a single time. The V call is TRBV19, the J call TRBJ2-3, with 8 positions matching TRBD2. V lost 6 bases to trimming and J lost 6 bases; unmatched junction nucleotides: 8. Germline values: CDR1 LNHDA, CDR2 SQIVND (reference sequence). The CDR3 is 14 residues long. The CDR3 sequence: CASSGRAMSDTQYF. The CDR3, as DNA: TGTGCCAGTAGCGGGAGGGCCATGAGTGATACGCAGTATTTT.

J is TRBJ1-1 and V is TRBV10-3; D not resolved. CDR1 and CDR2 (germline): ENHRY, SYGVKD. The CDR3 runs 12 residues. Trimming left V 7 bases short and J 2 bases short, with 8 bases between. The CDR3 DNA is TGTGCCATCAAAAGAGAAAACACTGAAGCTTTCTTT. Amino acids: CAIKRENTEAFF.

V and J are TRBV7-8 and TRBJ1-6, with a possible D match to TRBD1 (5 bases). The CDR3 loop spans 17 amino acids. Trimming removed 3 bases from V and 3 bases from J, with 15 bases in between. The V gene's germline CDR1 is SGHVS and CDR2 FQNEAQ. Written as DNA, the CDR3 is TGTGCCAGCAGCTTCAGGTCTGGGGCGAACTATAATTCACCCCTCCACTTT. This sequence encodes CASSFRSGANYNSPLHF. Full variable domain (remainder filled in from reference TRBV7-8 and TRBJ1-6): GAGVSQSPRYKVAKRGQDVALRCDPISGHVSLFWYQQALGQGPEFLTYFQNEAQLDKSGLPSDRFFAERPEGSVSTLKIQRTQQEDSAVYLCASSFRSGANYNSPLHFGNGTRLTVT.

The rearrangement uses TRBV15 and TRBJ2-7, with a tentative D call TRBD1 (5 bases). The CDR3 is 13 residues long. Germline CDR1 LNHNV, CDR2 YYDKDF (reference sequence). Trimming stripped 9 bases from V and 0 bases from J, with 12 bases between. The CDR3 DNA follows: TGTGCCACTACCGACAGAGTCTCCTACGAGCAGTACTTC. It specifies CATTDRVSYEQYF.

The chain combines TRBV4-3 with TRBJ1-5; D gene unclear. CDR1 is LGHNA, CDR2 YSLEER, per germline. The CDR3 extends over 13 amino acids. Between the trimmed V and J ends, which lost 2 bases and 5 bases, there was a span of 7 bases. As DNA, the CDR3 is TGCGCCAGCAGCCAACACGAGGATCAGCCCCAGCATTTT. Translated: CASSQHEDQPQHF.

The V and J genes are TRBV7-8 and TRBJ2-1; TRBD1 matches at 10 bases. Germline CDR1 SGHVS, CDR2 FQNEAQ. V was pared by 1 base and J by 5 bases, with 2 bases of the junction left unmatched. This CDR3 is built from 15 residues. CDR3 nucleotide sequence: TGTGCCAGCAGCTTAGGACAGGGGGCGCACAATGAGCAGTTCTTC. It specifies CASSLGQGAHNEQFF.

V and J are TRBV7-9 and TRBJ2-2; a possible D gene is TRBD1 (6 bases). Between the trimmed V and J ends, which lost 2 bases and 2 bases, there was a span of 12 bases. This CDR3 contains 16 residues. CDR1 and CDR2 (germline): SEHNR, FQNEAQ (reference sequence). The CDR3 loop reads CASSLQGTVNTGELFF. Here the CDR3 DNA reads TGTGCCAGCAGCTTACAGGGGACGGTCAACACCGGGGAGCTGTTTTTT.

This chain connects TRBV4-3 to TRBJ2-5; D is perhaps TRBD1 (5 bases). The CDR3 extends over 14 amino acids. V gave up 3 bases and J gave up 0 bases, with 8 bases separating them. Germline V CDR1 and CDR2: LGHNA, YSLEER. In nucleotides, the CDR3 is TGCGCCAGCAGCCAGGACAAGGACCAAGAGACCCAGTACTTC. This translates into CASSQDKDQETQYF.

V and J are TRBV7-3 and TRBJ2-2, with TRBD2 identical over 9 bases. Trimming at V came to 3 bases and at J to 6 bases, leaving 5 bases not matched to a gene. In germline, CDR1 is SGHTA, CDR2 FQGTGA. The CDR3 is made up of 15 amino acids. CDR3 sequence (DNA): TGTGCCAGCAGCTTGACTAGCGGAAACCCCGGGGAGCTGTTTTTT. Protein product: CASSLTSGNPGELFF.

The rearrangement links TRBV9 to TRBJ1-1; no firm D call. The CDR3 runs to 15 residues. V lost 5 bases, J lost 1 base, and 15 bases lay in between. The germline gives CDR1 SGDLS, CDR2 YYNGEE. The CDR3 reads CASSPDRRGNTEAFF. DNA of the CDR3: TGTGCCAGCAGTCCAGACCGACGGGGGAACACTGAAGCTTTCTTT.

V and J are TRBV6-6 and TRBJ2-1; D gene unclear. CDR3 length equals 12 residues. V was pared by 6 bases and J by 9 bases, with 12 bases between. Per germline, CDR1 MNHNY and CDR2 SVGAGI (reference sequence). CDR3 sequence reads: CASRPDLREQFF. The CDR3 nucleotides are TGTGCCAGCAGGCCCGACTTGCGTGAGCAGTTCTTC.

CDR3 DNA sequence: TGTGCCACCAGTGAGAATGGACAGGGGGCCGGTCAGCCCCAGCATTTT. Residues: CATSENGQGAGQPQHF. The chain is built from TRBV24-1 and TRBJ1-5; 11 bases match TRBD1. Germline trimming cut 4 bases from V and 6 bases from J; bases unmatched to any gene: 7. The CDR3 sequence is 16 residues long. The germline CDR1 and CDR2 sequences are KGHDR and SFDVKD.

This rearrangement joins TRBV3-1 (or the pseudogene TRBV3-2) to TRBJ2-5, with TRBD1 as a possible D gene (6 bases). The CDR3 consists of 15 residues. Between the trimmed V and J ends, which lost 2 bases and 0 bases, there was a span of 10 bases. Germline V lookup: CDR1 LGHDT, CDR2 YNNKEL (reference sequence). The CDR3 spells CASSQQGYNQETQYF. CDR3 nucleotides: TGTGCCAGCAGCCAACAGGGGTATAACCAAGAGACCCAGTACTTC.

The V and J genes are TRBV2 and TRBJ1-4, with 11 bases matching TRBD1. The CDR3 spans 17 residues. Germline CDR1 and CDR2: SNHLY and FYNNEI. V was pared by 6 bases and J by 7 bases, with 13 bases of the junction left unmatched. CDR3 sequence: CASSPPGDRGLGEKLFF. CDR3 bases: TGTGCCAGCAGCCCTCCGGGGGACAGGGGGTTGGGTGAAAAACTGTTTTTT. Filled out from reference TRBV2 and TRBJ1-4, the complete variable domain reads EPEVTQTPSHQVTQMGQEVILRCVPISNHLYFYWYRQILGQKVEFLVSFYNNEISEKSEIFDDQFSVERPDGSNFTLKIRSTKLEDSAMYFCASSPPGDRGLGEKLFFGSGTQLSVL.

This rearrangement joins TRBV9 to TRBJ1-1, with unresolved D. V was shortened by 3 bases and J by 1 base, with 16 bases between the two germline ends. This CDR3 is 16 amino acids long. From germline, CDR1 is SGDLS and CDR2 YYNGEE. CDR3 bases: TGTGCCAGCAGCGGCACCACCGGACTCACGAACACTGAAGCTTTCTTT. Its protein product is CASSGTTGLTNTEAFF.